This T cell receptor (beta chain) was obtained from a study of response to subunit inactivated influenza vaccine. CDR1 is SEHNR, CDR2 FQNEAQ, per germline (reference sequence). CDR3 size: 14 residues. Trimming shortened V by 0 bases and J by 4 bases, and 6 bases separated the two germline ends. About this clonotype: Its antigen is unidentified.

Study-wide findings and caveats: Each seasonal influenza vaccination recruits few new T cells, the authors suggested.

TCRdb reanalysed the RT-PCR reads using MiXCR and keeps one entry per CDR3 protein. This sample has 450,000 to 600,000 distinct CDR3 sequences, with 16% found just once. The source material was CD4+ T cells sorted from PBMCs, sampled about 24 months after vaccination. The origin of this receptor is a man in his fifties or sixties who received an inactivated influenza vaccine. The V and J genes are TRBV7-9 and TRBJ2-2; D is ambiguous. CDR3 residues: CASSLARSTGELFF. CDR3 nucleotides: TGTGCCAGCAGCTTAGCGCGATCCACCGGGGAGCTGTTTTTT.